The 20 T cell receptor beta chains presented below share a single source sample, sequenced in a study of metastatic and nonmetastatic thyroid tumors. Using MiXCR, TCRdb reanalyzed the PCR reads. The table shows about 8,100 clones, with roughly 24% occurring only once. Thyroid surgery took place with no prior treatment in any patient. The sample taken for sequencing was tumor tissue. The receptors come from a female donor with papillary thyroid cancer or a benign thyroid nodule (not recorded which). Some clones in this sample may be carry-over from other donors' samples.

Judged by abundance, this clone is medium-sized (0.01 to 0.1%). This chain links TRBV19 with TRBJ2-7; tentatively, D is TRBD2 (6 bases). CDR3 length equals 15 residues. Germline CDR1 is LNHDA and CDR2 is SQIVND (reference sequence). V lost 6 bases, J lost 4 bases, and 19 bases lay in between. The DNA of the CDR3 is TGTGCCAGTAGCTATACGGGAGAATGGGTTTACGAGCAGTACTTC. Translation gives CASSYTGEWVYEQYF.

This clone was seen many times. V gene TRBV11-3 combines with J gene TRBJ2-2; 9 nucleotides match TRBD2. Trimming at V came to 1 base and at J to 5 bases, leaving 5 bases not matched to a gene. The length of the CDR3 is 16 residues. CDR1 and CDR2 (germline): SGHNT, YENEEA. The DNA of the CDR3 is TGTGCCAGCAGCTTAGTGGCGGGAGGGCAGACCGGGGAGCTGTTTTTT. Amino acids: CASSLVAGGQTGELFF.

The chain employs TRBV27 and TRBJ2-1, with 14 nucleotides matching TRBD2. The CDR3 totals 17 residues. Germline V gene lookup returns CDR1 MNHEY and CDR2 SMNVEV (reference sequence). Losses at the gene ends were 2 bases for V and 5 bases for J; bases not matched to a gene: 5. CDR3 nucleotides: TGTGCCAGCAGTTTACGACTAGCGGGAGGGCCAAACAATGAGCAGTTCTTC. Translation: CASSLRLAGGPNNEQFF.

This clone appeared many times. The gene calls are TRBV5-4 and TRBJ2-7, with 10 nucleotides matching TRBD2. The CDR3 is 15 amino acids. Germline V gene sequence: CDR1 SGHNT, CDR2 YYREEE (reference sequence). V was clipped by 4 bases and J by 4 bases; unmatched bases: 8. The DNA for the CDR3 is TGTGCCAGCAGCCCCCCTGGTAGCGGGAGGTACGAGCAGTACTTC. Translating gives CASSPPGSGRYEQYF.

By share of the sample, this clone is large. This chain joins TRBV6-5 and TRBJ1-2; D possibly corresponds to TRBD1 (6 bases). V shed 2 bases and J shed 6 bases, with 19 bases lying between them. There are 16 residues in the CDR3. Germline V gene sequence: CDR1 MNHEY, CDR2 SVGAGI. The CDR3 reads CASSYTSQGGVDGYTF. CDR3 coding DNA: TGTGCCAGCAGTTACACCTCACAGGGAGGGGTGGATGGCTACACCTTC.

This clone was seen once. The chain has TRBV7-9 and TRBJ2-7; 8 nucleotides match TRBD1. Germline CDR1 and CDR2: SEHNR and FQNEAQ (reference sequence). The V gene end was trimmed by 9 bases and the J gene end by 6 bases; junction bases not matched to a gene: 10. The CDR3 extends over 13 amino acids. The CDR3 reads CASRPRTGREQYF. The DNA for the CDR3 is TGTGCCAGTAGACCCCGGACAGGGCGCGAGCAGTACTTC. Full variable domain (missing parts from reference TRBV7-9 and TRBJ2-7): DTGVSQNPRHKITKRGQNVTFRCDPISEHNRLYWYRQTLGQGPEFLTYFQNEAQLEKSRLLSDRFSAERPKGSFSTLEIQRTEQGDSAMYLCASRPRTGREQYFGPGTRLTVT.

This clone is judged medium-sized. The gene calls are TRBV27 and TRBJ2-2; TRBD2 matches 7 bases. Germline values: CDR1 MNHEY, CDR2 SMNVEV (reference sequence). V dropped 4 bases and J dropped 0; count of bases not matched to a gene: 11. This CDR3 has 18 amino acids. CDR3 protein: CASSSASGLTTNTGELFF. The CDR3 DNA follows: TGTGCCAGCAGTTCTGCTAGCGGCCTAACCACGAACACCGGGGAGCTGTTTTTT.

Many counts were recorded for this clone. The rearrangement joins TRBV6-2 or TRBV6-3 to TRBJ1-6; 7 bases are a match to TRBD1. V lost 6 bases to trimming and J lost 0 bases; unmatched junction nucleotides: 14. This CDR3 has 19 amino acids. Germline lookup yields CDR1 MNHEY and CDR2 SVGEGT. In DNA form, the CDR3 reads TGTGCCAGCAGAAGCTCCTGGGACAGACCGAGCTCCTATAATTCACCCCTCCACTTT. It translates to CASRSSWDRPSSYNSPLHF.

This clone is deemed medium-sized (0.01 to 0.1%). J is TRBJ1-1 and V is TRBV19; D gene unclear. V was cut by 5 bases and J by 1 base, with 11 bases left in between. This CDR3 contains 14 residues. Germline CDR1 reads LNHDA; CDR2 reads SQIVND (reference sequence). The CDR3 DNA is TGTGCCAGTAGTCAAGGGCCTGGGAACACTGAAGCTTTCTTT. It codes for CASSQGPGNTEAFF.

In this sample, this clone turned up many times. The chain carries TRBV5-1 and TRBJ2-7, with D perhaps TRBD2 (6 bases). The CDR3 loop spans 15 amino acids. V was trimmed by 0 bases and J by 3 bases, leaving 13 bases between them. Germline-derived CDR1 and CDR2 are SGHRS and YFSETQ. CDR3 nucleotides: TGCGCCAGCAGCTTGGCTCCGGCAGCGGGCTACGAGCAGTACTTC. It codes for CASSLAPAAGYEQYF.

This clone has a handful of counts. Other DNA sequences of this sample code for an identical CDR3. The chain recombines TRBV7-3 with TRBJ1-1; TRBD1 matches at 8 bases. V shed 7 bases, J shed 11 bases, and the junction held 9 bases outside the gene matches. Looked up from germline, CDR1 is SGHTA and CDR2 is FQGTGA. CDR3 length: 12 amino acids. The DNA of the CDR3 is TGTGCCAGCATCAGGGGGCCCGGCGAGGCTTTCTTT. It codes for CASIRGPGEAFF.

Sample share makes this clone medium-sized. Additional DNA sequences in this sample encode the identical CDR3. This chain links TRBV28 with TRBJ2-1; 14 bases agree with TRBD2. Germline CDR1 reads MDHEN; CDR2 reads SYDVKM. V was pared by 3 bases and J by 11 bases, with 6 bases of the junction left unmatched. The length of the CDR3 is 15 residues. Here the CDR3 reads CASSFPGLAGVQQFF. CDR3 bases: TGTGCCAGCAGTTTCCCGGGACTAGCGGGAGTTCAGCAGTTCTTC.

By frequency in the sample, this clone is medium-sized. This rearrangement joins TRBV6-1 to TRBJ1-1; no clear D. This CDR3 contains 14 residues. Trimming stripped 7 bases from V and 1 base from J, with 13 bases between. CDR1 is MNHNS, CDR2 SASEGT, per germline. CDR3 coding DNA: TGTGCCAGCACCCCGAACCCGGGGAACACTGAAGCTTTCTTT. Translation gives CASTPNPGNTEAFF.

Judged by abundance, this clone is medium-sized. This rearrangement joins TRBV2 to TRBJ2-3; TRBD2 aligns across 8 bases. This CDR3 comprises 15 residues. Germline loops: CDR1 SNHLY, CDR2 FYNNEI. The V and J ends lost 4 bases and 3 bases, in that order; junction bases with no gene match: 6. The CDR3 region has the DNA TGTGCCAGCAGTGGGTCGGGGGGGCGAACAGATACGCAGTATTTT. It codes for CASSGSGGRTDTQYF. The whole variable domain, remainder taken from reference TRBV2 and TRBJ2-3, is EPEVTQTPSHQVTQMGQEVILRCVPISNHLYFYWYRQILGQKVEFLVSFYNNEISEKSEIFDDQFSVERPDGSNFTLKIRSTKLEDSAMYFCASSGSGGRTDTQYFGPGTRLTVL.

Comment on this clone: Since no conserved phenylalanine or tryptophan closes the CDR3, a read error is the likely cause. The chain links TRBV10-3 to TRBJ2-3; TRBD2 matches 12 bases. The CDR3 consists of 15 residues. Germline lookup yields CDR1 ENHRY and CDR2 SYGVKD. The V gene end was trimmed by 6 bases and the J gene end by 2 bases; junction bases not matched to a gene: 3. CDR3 sequence: CAIRRLAGDTDTQYC. CDR3 bases: TGTGCCATCAGACGACTAGCGGGAGACACAGATACGCAGTATTGT.

V gene TRBV20-1 combines with J gene TRBJ2-7; TRBD2 matches 9 bases. Germline V gene lookup returns CDR1 DFQATT and CDR2 SNEGSKA (reference sequence). The CDR3 is 17 residues long. The chain's CDR3 is CSARDTSGRSESYEHYV. The CDR3 DNA reads TGCAGTGCTAGAGATACGAGCGGGAGGTCGGAATCCTACGAGCACTACGTC.

This clone was detected many times. The chain combines TRBV5-1 with TRBJ2-1; D might be TRBD1 (6 bases). The length of the CDR3 is 15 residues. Germline values: CDR1 SGHRS, CDR2 YFSETQ. The V end was cut by 0 bases, the J end by 5 bases, with 12 bases between. The CDR3 protein is CASSLALGQNNEQFF. The CDR3, as DNA: TGCGCCAGCAGCTTGGCCCTGGGACAAAACAATGAGCAGTTCTTC.

The chain combines TRBV20-1 with TRBJ2-2; a weak D match, TRBD1 (5 bases). Germline CDR1 and CDR2: DFQATT and SNEGSKA (reference sequence). This CDR3 spans 16 amino acids. V gave up 1 base and J gave up 4 bases, with 16 bases separating them. The CDR3 DNA follows: TGCAGTGCTAGAGTGCAGGGCCTAACCTCCACCGGGGAGCTGTTTTTT. This codes for CSARVQGLTSTGELFF.

This chain links TRBV20-1 with TRBJ2-1; D is unresolved. The assigned J gene may be wrong: the sequence end matches TRBJ2-7 better. The CDR3 extends over 12 amino acids. The V gene's germline CDR1 is DFQATT and CDR2 SNEGSKA (reference sequence). This chain's CDR3 is CSARGLSYEQYF. In DNA, the CDR3 is TGCAGTGCTAGAGGGCTCTCCTACGAGCAGTACTTC.

This clone was counted between two and nine times. A read error may produce the germline difference seen at one junction end. This chain links TRBV28 with TRBJ2-7; D unresolved. The CDR3 loop spans 12 amino acids. Germline V gene lookup returns CDR1 MDHEN and CDR2 SYDVKM. This CDR3 is CASSLSTLEKYF. CDR3 bases: TGTGCCAGCAGTTTATCAACCCTCGAGAAGTACTTC. The variable domain in full, completed from reference TRBV28 and TRBJ2-7, reads DVKVTQSSRYLVKRTGEKVFLECVQDMDHENMFWYRQDPGLGLRLIYFSYDVKMKEKGDIPEGYSVSREKKERFSLILESASTNQTSMYLCASSLSTLEKYFGPGTRLTVT.